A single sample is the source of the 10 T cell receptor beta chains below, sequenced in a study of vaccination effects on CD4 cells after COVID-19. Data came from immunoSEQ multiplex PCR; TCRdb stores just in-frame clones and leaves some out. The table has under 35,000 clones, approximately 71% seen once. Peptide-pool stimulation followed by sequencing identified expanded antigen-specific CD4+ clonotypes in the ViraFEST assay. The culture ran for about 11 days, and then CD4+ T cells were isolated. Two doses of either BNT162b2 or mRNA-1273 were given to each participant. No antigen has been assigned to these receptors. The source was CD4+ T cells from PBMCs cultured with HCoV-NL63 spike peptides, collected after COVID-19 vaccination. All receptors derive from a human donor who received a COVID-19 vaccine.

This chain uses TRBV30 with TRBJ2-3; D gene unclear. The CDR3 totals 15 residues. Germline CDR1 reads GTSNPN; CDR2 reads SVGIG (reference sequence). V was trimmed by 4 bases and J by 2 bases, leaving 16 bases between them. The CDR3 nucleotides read TGTGCCTGGATCCCTCTCGGCACGATCACAGATACGCAGTATTTT. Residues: CAWIPLGTITDTQYF.

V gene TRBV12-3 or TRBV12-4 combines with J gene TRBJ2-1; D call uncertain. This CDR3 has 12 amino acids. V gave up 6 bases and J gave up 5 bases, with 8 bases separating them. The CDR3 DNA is TGTGCCAGCAGACCCGAAAACAATGAGCAGTTCTTC. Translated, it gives CASRPENNEQFF.

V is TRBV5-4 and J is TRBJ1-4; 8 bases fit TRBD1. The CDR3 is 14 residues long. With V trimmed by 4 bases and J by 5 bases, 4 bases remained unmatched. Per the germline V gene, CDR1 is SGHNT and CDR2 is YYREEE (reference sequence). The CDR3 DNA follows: TGTGCCAGCAGCGTGGACAGGGCAAATGAAAAACTGTTTTTT. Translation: CASSVDRANEKLFF.

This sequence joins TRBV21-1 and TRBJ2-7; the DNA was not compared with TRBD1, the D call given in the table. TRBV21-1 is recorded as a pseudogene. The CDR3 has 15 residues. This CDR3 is CASSTPGTASYEQYF. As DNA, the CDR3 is TGTGCCAGCAGCACCCCCGGGACAGCCTCCTACGAGCAGTACTTC.

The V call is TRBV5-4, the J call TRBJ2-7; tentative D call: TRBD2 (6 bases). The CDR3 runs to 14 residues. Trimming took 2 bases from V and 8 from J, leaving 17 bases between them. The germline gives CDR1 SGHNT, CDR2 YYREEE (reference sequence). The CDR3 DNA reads TGTGCCAGCAGCTTAACGGGAGCCCTCTCCAAGCAGTACTTC. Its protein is CASSLTGALSKQYF.

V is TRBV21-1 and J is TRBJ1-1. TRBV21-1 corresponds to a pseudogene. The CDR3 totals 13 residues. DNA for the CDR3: TGTGCCAGCAGCACGAAGTGCACAAGCGGGGCTTTCTTT. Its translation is CASSTKCTSGAFF.

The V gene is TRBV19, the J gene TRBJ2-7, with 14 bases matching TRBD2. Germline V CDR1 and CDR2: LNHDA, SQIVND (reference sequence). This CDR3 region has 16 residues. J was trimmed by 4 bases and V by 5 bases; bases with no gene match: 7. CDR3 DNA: TGTGCCAGTAGTCTATCAGGGACTAGCGGGAGTTACGAGCAGTACTTC. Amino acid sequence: CASSLSGTSGSYEQYF.

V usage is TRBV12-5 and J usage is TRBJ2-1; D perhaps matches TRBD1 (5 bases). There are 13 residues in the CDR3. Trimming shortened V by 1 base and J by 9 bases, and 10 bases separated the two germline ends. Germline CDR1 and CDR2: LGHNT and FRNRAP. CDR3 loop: CASGLGRQSEQFF. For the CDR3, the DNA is TGTGCTAGTGGTTTGGGGCGACAGAGTGAGCAGTTCTTC.

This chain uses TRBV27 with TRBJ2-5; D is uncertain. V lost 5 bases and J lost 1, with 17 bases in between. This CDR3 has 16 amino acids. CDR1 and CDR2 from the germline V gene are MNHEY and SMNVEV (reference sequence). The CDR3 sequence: CASSTRPKEIQETQYF. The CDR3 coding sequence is TGTGCCAGCAGTACTCGTCCTAAGGAAATCCAAGAGACCCAGTACTTC.

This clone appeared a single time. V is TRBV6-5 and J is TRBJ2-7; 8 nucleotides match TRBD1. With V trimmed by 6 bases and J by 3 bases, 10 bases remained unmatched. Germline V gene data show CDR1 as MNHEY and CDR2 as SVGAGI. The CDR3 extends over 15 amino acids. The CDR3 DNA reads TGTGCCAGCAGGTTTAGACAGGGGTACATCTACGAGCAGTACTTC. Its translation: CASRFRQGYIYEQYF.